This T cell receptor beta chain was found in a study of blood T cells in healthy people across ages. Study-wide results and limits: TCR beta diversity correlated strongly with naive T cell percentage.

In this sample, this clonotype turned up a few times. The antigen is not known. The CDR3 runs 16 residues. V shed 4 bases, J shed 2 bases, and the junction held 3 bases outside the gene matches. Primed by a sample-barcoded 5' primer and a J-beta primer mix, a second PCR proceeded for 7 to 11 cycles. TCRdb reanalysed the 5' RACE reads using MiXCR and keeps one entry per CDR3 protein. This table holds hundreds of thousands of distinct CDR3 sequences, about 25% found once. In addition, the sample was reused for a study of T cells of mothers and their children. From that report: In each mother, TCR beta CDR3 reads exceeded 8 million; in each child, they numbered around 3 million.

This clonotype was obtained from a boy between 10 and 17 years old in good health. This chain joins TRBV12-3 or TRBV12-4 and TRBJ2-3; 13 bases align to TRBD2. Sequencing used blood. CDR3 sequence (DNA): TGTGCCAGCAGTTCCGGGACTAGCGGGGACACAGATACGCAGTATTTT. Amino acids: CASSSGTSGDTDTQYF.